These 2 T cell receptor beta chains originate from one sample sequenced in a study of blood T cell repertoires in COVID-19 (dated by TCRdb to 2020 to 2022). The protocol used for the library was the immunoSEQ multiplex PCR assay. TCRdb limited this immuneACCESS table to in-frame rearrangements with V and J called. A share of clones is missing; checked studies link under half to unresolved V genes, and the rest is unexplained. The sample table contains around 300,000 clones; only one count was recorded for 89% of them. 0.94% of the sample is held by the ten biggest clonotypes. The sample comprised peripheral blood. All receptors come from a woman between 40 and 55 years old who had recovered from COVID-19.

J is TRBJ2-7 and V is TRBV3-1 (or the pseudogene TRBV3-2); D perhaps matches TRBD2 (6 bases). Germline V gives CDR1 LGHDT, CDR2 YNNKEL (reference sequence). The germline V and J ends were trimmed by 5 bases and 2 bases, with 10 bases remaining between them. CDR3 length: 13 residues. The CDR3 DNA is TGTGCCAGCAGCAGGGCGGGACCCTACGAGCAGTACTTC. This gives the protein CASSRAGPYEQYF.

The chain employs TRBV18 and TRBJ2-7; D gene ambiguous. CDR3 size: 13 residues. CDR1 is KGHSH and CDR2 is LQKENI in the germline V gene. V shed 0 bases and J shed 2 bases, with 5 bases lying between them. The CDR3 sequence: CASSPPGAYEQYF. The CDR3 DNA follows: TGTGCCAGCTCACCACCAGGAGCCTACGAGCAGTACTTC.